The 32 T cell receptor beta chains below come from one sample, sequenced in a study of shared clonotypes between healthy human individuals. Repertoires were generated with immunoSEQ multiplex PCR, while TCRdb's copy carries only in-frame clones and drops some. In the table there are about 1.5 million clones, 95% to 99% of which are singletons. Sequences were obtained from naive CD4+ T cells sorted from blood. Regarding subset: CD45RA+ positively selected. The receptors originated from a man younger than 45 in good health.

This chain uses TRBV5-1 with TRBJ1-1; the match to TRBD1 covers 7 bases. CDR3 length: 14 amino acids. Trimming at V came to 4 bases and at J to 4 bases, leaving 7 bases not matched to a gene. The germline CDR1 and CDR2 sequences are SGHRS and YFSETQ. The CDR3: CASSPTAGGTEAFF. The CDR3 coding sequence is TGCGCCAGCAGCCCAACTGCAGGGGGCACTGAAGCTTTCTTT.

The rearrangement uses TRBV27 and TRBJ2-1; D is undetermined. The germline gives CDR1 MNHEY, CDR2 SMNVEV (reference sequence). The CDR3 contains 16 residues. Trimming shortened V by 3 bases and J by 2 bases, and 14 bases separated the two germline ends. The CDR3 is CASSFTPRLAYNEQFF. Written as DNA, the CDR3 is TGTGCCAGCAGTTTCACCCCCCGGTTAGCCTACAATGAGCAGTTCTTC.

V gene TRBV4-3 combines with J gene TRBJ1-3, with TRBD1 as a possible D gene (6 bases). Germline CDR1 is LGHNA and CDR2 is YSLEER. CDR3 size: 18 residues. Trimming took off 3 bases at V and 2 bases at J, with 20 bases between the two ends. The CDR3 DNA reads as TGCGCCAGCAGCCAGTTCCTTGATTACAGGGAAACTGGAAACACCATATATTTT. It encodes CASSQFLDYRETGNTIYF.

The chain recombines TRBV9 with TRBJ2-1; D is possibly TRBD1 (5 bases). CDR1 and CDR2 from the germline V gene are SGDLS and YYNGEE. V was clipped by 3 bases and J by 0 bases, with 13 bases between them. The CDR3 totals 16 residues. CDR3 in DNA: TGTGCCAGCAGCGCCAGACAGAGGAGCTCCTACAATGAGCAGTTCTTC. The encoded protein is CASSARQRSSYNEQFF. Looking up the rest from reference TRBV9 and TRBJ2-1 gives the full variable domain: DSGVTQTPKHLITATGQRVTLRCSPRSGDLSVYWYQQSLDQGLQFLIQYYNGEERAKGNILERFSAQQFPDLHSELNLSSLELGDSALYFCASSARQRSSYNEQFFGPGTRLTVL.

DNA of the CDR3: TGTGCCAGCTCACCCGGACAGATCGGCGAGCAGTACTTC. Its translation is CASSPGQIGEQYF. The V and J genes are TRBV18 and TRBJ2-7; weak D call: TRBD1 (6 bases). This CDR3 is 13 amino acids long. The V gene's germline CDR1 is KGHSH and CDR2 LQKENI. Trimming took off 3 bases at V and 6 bases at J, with 12 bases between the two ends.

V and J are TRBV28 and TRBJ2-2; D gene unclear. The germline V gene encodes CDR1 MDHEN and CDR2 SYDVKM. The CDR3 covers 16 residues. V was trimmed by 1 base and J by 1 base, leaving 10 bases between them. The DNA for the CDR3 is TGTGCCAGCAGTTTATATGGGCTAGTGAACACCGGGGAGCTGTTTTTT. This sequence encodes CASSLYGLVNTGELFF.

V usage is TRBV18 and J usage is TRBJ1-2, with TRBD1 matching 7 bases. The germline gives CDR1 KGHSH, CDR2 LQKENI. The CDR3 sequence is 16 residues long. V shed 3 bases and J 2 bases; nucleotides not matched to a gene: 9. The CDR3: CASSPTGDRRNYGYTF. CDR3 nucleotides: TGTGCCAGCTCACCTACAGGGGATAGGAGGAACTATGGCTACACCTTC.

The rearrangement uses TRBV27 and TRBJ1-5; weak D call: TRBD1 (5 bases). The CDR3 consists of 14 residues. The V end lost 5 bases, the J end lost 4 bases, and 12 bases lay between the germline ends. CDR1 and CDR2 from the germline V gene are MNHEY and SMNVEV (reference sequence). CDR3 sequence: CASSPGRMNQPQHF. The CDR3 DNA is TGTGCCAGCAGTCCGGGACGGATGAATCAGCCCCAGCATTTT.

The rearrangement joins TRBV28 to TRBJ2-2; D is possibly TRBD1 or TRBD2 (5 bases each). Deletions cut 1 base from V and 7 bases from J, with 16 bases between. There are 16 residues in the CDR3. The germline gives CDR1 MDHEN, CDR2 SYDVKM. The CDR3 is CASSLSGTPRRGELFF. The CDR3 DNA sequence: TGTGCCAGCAGTTTATCCGGGACGCCAAGGCGCGGGGAGCTGTTTTTT. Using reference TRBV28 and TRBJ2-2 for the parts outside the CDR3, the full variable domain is DVKVTQSSRYLVKRTGEKVFLECVQDMDHENMFWYRQDPGLGLRLIYFSYDVKMKEKGDIPEGYSVSREKKERFSLILESASTNQTSMYLCASSLSGTPRRGELFFGEGSRLTVL.

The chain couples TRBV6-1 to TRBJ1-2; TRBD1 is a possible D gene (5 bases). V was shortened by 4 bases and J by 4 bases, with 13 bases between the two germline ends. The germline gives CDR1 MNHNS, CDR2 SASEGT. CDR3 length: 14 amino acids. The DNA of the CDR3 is TGTGCCAGCAGTGTGGGGCAGAACCTCTATGGCTACACCTTC. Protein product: CASSVGQNLYGYTF.

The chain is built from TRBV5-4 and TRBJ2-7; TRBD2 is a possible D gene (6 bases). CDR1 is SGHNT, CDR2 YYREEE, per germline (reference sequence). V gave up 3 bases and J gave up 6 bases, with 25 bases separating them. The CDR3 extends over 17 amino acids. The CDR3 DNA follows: TGTGCCAGCAGCTCGGGAGTTGGACCCCTGGTCCCAGGCGAGCAGTACTTC. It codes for CASSSGVGPLVPGEQYF.

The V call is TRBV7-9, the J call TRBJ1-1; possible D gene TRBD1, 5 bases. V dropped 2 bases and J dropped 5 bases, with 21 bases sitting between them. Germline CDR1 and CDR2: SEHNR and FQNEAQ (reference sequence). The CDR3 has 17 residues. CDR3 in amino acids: CASSLSPHGGARTEAFF. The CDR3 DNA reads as TGTGCCAGCAGCTTATCCCCTCACGGCGGGGCTAGAACTGAAGCTTTCTTT.

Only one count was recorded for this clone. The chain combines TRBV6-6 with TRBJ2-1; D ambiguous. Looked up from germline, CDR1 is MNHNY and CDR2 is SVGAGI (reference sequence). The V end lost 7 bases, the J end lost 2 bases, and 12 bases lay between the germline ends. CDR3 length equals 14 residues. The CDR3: CASTVSQPYNEQFF. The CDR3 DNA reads TGTGCCAGCACCGTATCCCAGCCCTACAATGAGCAGTTCTTC.

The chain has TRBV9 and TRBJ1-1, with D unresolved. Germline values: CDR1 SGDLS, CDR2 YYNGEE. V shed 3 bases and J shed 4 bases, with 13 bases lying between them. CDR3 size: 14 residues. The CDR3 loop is CASSEGLSTTEAFF. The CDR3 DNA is TGTGCCAGCAGCGAAGGCTTATCTACCACTGAAGCTTTCTTT.

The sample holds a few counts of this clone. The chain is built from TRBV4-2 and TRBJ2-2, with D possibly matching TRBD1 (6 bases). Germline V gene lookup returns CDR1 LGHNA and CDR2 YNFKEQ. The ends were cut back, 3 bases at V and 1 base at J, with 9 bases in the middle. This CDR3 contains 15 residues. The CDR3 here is CASSQVRGNTGELFF. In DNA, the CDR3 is TGTGCCAGCAGCCAGGTCAGGGGGAACACCGGGGAGCTGTTTTTT.

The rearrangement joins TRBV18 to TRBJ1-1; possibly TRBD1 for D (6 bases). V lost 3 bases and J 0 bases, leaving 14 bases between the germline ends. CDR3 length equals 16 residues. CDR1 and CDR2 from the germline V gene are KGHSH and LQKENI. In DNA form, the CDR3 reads TGTGCCAGCTCACCTCAAACAGGGAGACTGAACACTGAAGCTTTCTTT. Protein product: CASSPQTGRLNTEAFF.

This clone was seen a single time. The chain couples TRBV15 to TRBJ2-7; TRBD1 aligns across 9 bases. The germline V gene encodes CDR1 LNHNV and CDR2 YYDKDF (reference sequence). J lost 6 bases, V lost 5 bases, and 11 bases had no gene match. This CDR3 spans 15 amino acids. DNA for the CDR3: TGTGCCACCAGCTCGACGGGACAGGGAATTGGCGAGCAGTACTTC. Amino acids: CATSSTGQGIGEQYF.

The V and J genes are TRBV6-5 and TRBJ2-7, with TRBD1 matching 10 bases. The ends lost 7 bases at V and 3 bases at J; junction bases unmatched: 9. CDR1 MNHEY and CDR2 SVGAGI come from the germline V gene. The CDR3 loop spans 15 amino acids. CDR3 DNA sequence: TGTGCCAGCATGGTAGGACAGGGGGACAGCTACGAGCAGTACTTC. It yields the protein CASMVGQGDSYEQYF.

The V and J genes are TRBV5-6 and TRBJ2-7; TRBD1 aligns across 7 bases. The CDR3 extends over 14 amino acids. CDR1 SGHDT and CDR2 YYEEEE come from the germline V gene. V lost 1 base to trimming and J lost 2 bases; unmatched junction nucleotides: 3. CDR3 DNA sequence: TGTGCCAGCAGCTTGTTCGGACAGGCCTACGAGCAGTACTTC. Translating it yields CASSLFGQAYEQYF. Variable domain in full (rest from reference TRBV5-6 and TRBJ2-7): DAGVTQSPTHLIKTRGQQVTLRCSPKSGHDTVSWYQQALGQGPQFIFQYYEEEERQRGNFPDRFSGHQFPNYSSELNVNALLLGDSALYLCASSLFGQAYEQYFGPGTRLTVT.

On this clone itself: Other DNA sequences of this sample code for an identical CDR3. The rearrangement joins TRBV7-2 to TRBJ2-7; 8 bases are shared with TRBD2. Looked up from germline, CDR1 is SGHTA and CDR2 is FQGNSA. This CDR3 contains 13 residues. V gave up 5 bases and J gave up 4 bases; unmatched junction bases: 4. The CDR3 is CASSTSGLYEQYF. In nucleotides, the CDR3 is TGTGCCAGCAGCACTAGCGGCTTATACGAGCAGTACTTC.

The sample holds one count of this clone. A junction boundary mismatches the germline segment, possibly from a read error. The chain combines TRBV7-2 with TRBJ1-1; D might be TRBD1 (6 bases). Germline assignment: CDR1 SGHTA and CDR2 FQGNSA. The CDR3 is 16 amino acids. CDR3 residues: CASSLSLQGVATGAFF. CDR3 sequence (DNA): TGTGCCAGCAGCTTATCACTACAGGGAGTGGCAACTGGAGCTTTCTTT. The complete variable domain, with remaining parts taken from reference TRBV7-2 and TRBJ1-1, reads GAGVSQSPSNKVTEKGKDVELRCDPISGHTALYWYRQSLGQGLEFLIYFQGNSAPDKSGLPSDRFSAERTGGSVSTLTIQRTQQEDSAVYLCASSLSLQGVATGAFFGQGTRLTVV.

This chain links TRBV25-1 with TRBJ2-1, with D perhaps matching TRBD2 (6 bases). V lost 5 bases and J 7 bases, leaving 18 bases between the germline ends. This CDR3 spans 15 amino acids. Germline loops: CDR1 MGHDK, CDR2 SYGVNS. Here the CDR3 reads CASSPAEGLGNEQFF. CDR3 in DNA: TGTGCCAGCAGTCCGGCGGAGGGGCTAGGAAATGAGCAGTTCTTC.

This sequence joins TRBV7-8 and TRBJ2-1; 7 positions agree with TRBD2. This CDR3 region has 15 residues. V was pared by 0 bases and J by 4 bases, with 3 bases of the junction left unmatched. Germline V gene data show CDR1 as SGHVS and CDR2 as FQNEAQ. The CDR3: CASSLAGRPYNEQFF. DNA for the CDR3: TGTGCCAGCAGCTTAGCCGGGAGGCCTTACAATGAGCAGTTCTTC.

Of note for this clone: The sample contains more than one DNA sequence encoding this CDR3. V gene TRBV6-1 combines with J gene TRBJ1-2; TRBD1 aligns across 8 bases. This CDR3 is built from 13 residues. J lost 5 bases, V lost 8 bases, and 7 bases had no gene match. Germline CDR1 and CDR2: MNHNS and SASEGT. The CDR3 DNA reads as TGTGCCAGCTCATTGGACAGGGATTATGGCTACACCTTC. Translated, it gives CASSLDRDYGYTF.

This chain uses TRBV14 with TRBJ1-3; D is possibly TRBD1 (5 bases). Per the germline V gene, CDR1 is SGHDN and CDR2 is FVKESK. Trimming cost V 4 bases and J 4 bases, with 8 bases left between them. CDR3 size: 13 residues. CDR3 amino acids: CASSLQGGNTIYF. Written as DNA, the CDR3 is TGTGCCAGCAGCCTCCAGGGAGGAAACACCATATATTTT.

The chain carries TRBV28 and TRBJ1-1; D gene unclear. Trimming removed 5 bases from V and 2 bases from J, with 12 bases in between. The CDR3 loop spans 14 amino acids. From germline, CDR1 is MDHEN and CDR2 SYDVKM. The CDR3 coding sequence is TGTGCCAGCAGTGATCTGACCGGTAACACTGAAGCTTTCTTT. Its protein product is CASSDLTGNTEAFF.

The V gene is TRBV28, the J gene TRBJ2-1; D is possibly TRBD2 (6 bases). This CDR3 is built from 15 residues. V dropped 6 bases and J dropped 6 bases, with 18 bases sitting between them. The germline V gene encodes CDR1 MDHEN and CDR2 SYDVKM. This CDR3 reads CASSLRLVFSNEQFF. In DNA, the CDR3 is TGTGCCAGCAGCCTAAGACTAGTGTTCTCCAATGAGCAGTTCTTC.

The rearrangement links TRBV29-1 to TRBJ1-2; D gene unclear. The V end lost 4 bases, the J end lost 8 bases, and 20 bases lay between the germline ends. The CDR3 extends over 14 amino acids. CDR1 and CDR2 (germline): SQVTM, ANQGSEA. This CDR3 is CSVGEMDDPRGYTF. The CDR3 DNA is TGCAGCGTTGGGGAAATGGACGACCCAAGAGGCTACACCTTC.

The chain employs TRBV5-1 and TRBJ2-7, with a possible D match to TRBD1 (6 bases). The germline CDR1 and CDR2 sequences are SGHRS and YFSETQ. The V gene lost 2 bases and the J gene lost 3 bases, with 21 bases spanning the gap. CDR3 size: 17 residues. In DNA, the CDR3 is TGCGCCAGCAGCTTAACTCTACCCGGGACAATAAACTACGAGCAGTACTTC. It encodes CASSLTLPGTINYEQYF.

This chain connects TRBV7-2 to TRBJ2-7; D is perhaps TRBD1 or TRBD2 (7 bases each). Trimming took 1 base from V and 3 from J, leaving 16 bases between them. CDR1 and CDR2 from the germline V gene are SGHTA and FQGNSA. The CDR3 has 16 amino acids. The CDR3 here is CASSLVGQGGYYEQYF. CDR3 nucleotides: TGTGCCAGCAGCTTAGTAGGCCAGGGGGGGTACTACGAGCAGTACTTC.

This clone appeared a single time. The CDR3: CASSQGQSSYEQYF. The CDR3 region has the DNA TGCGCCAGCAGCCAAGGGCAGAGCTCCTACGAGCAGTACTTC. This chain connects TRBV4-1 to TRBJ2-7, with D unclear. CDR3 length equals 14 residues. Germline V lookup: CDR1 MGHRA, CDR2 YSYEKL. Trimming cost V 1 base and J 0 bases, with 7 bases left between them.

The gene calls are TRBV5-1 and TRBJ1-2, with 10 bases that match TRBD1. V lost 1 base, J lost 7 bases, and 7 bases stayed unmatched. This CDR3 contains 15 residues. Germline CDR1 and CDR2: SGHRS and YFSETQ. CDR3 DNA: TGCGCCAGCAGCTTGCAGGGACAGGGGTCGGGTGGCTACACCTTC. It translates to CASSLQGQGSGGYTF.